Listed below are T cell receptor beta chains from one sample, sequenced in a study of blood T cell repertoires in COVID-19. Only in-frame clones appear in the TCRdb table, and some are missing; sequencing was by immunoSEQ multiplex PCR. The table records about 430,000 clones, about 88% of them present only once. Sequenced sample: PBMCs or T cells enriched from blood (not recorded which). The receptor source for this set is a woman under 30 who had been exposed to COVID-19. The CDR3 runs from the conserved cysteine through the conserved F or W. D genes are given only for firm matches. Only some rows state a clone size, as once, few, many or a class for expanded clones.

j_gene	v_gene	d_gene	abundance	CDR3nt	CDR3aa
TRBJ1-6	TRBV27	TRBD1	once	TGTGCCAGCAGTTTCGACAGGGAAATTTCCTATAATTCACCCCTCCACTTT	CASSFDREISYNSPLHF
TRBJ2-1	TRBV10-1	.	once	TGCGCCAGCAGTGAGACTAGCACCTCTTGGGATGAGCAGTTCTTC	CASSETSTSWDEQFF
TRBJ2-1	TRBV28	TRBD1	.	TGTGCCAGCAATGCAGGGGGCATGTATGAGCAGTTCTTC	CASNAGGMYEQFF
TRBJ2-7	TRBV9	.	.	TGTGCCAGCAGCGTAATGGTCGGGGGCTACGAGCAGTACTTC	CASSVMVGGYEQYF
TRBJ2-3	TRBV28	.	.	TGTGCCAGCCCCCGGCACAGGGCAGACACAGATACGCAGTATTTT	CASPRHRADTDTQYF
TRBJ2-7	TRBV28	.	.	TGTGCCAGCAGTTTAAGTCTGGGAGGGCAGTACTTC	CASSLSLGGQYF
TRBJ1-2	TRBV5-6	.	.	TGTGCCAGCAGCTTGGAGCGGGGCTCGGGCTATGGCTACACCTTC	CASSLERGSGYGYTF
TRBJ1-6	TRBV9	.	.	TGTGCCAGCAGCGTAGACAGGGCCAATAATTCACCCCTCCACTTT	CASSVDRANNSPLHF
TRBJ1-2	TRBV9	TRBD1	.	TGTGCCAGCAGCCAAACCTTGGGACAGGGCGGCTATGGCTACACCTTC	CASSQTLGQGGYGYTF
TRBJ2-2	TRBV5-1	TRBD2	.	TGCGCCAGCAGCTGGGGACTAGCGGGAGACACCGGGGAGCTGTTTTTT	CASSWGLAGDTGELFF
TRBJ1-2	TRBV2	.	.	TGTGCCAGCAGGGGGCAGGCAAAAGGCTACACCTTC	CASRGQAKGYTF
TRBJ1-2	TRBV9	.	.	TGTGCCAGCAGCCCGGACTCTTTAAATGGCTACACCTTC	CASSPDSLNGYTF
TRBJ1-4	TRBV28	.	.	TGTGCCAGCAGTAATACAGGGTTCGCAACTAATGAAAAACTGTTTTTT	CASSNTGFATNEKLFF
TRBJ2-7	TRBV6-5	.	.	TGTGCCAGCAGTTACTCGGGTTATTTGGGCCGAAACGAGCAGTACTTC	CASSYSGYLGRNEQYF
TRBJ2-7	TRBV3-1/TRBV3-2	TRBD1	.	TGTGCCAGCAGCCGCGGGACAGGGGGAGCCGAGCAGTACTTC	CASSRGTGGAEQYF
TRBJ2-7	TRBV4-1	TRBD1	.	TGCGCCAGCAGTGAAGGGACAGCCGAGCAGTACTTC	CASSEGTAEQYF
TRBJ1-2	TRBV27	TRBD1	.	TGTGCCAGCAGTACCGCTGCGGGGACAGCGGACGGCTACACCTTC	CASSTAAGTADGYTF
TRBJ2-7	TRBV6-5	TRBD1	.	TGTGCCAGCAGACCCGGGACAGGGATCCACGAGCAGTACTTC	CASRPGTGIHEQYF
TRBJ1-1	TRBV9	TRBD1	.	TGTGCCAGCAGCGGGGCACTCCAGGGACAGTTGAGCACTGAAGCTTTCTTT	CASSGALQGQLSTEAFF
TRBJ2-3	TRBV11-3	TRBD1	.	TGTGCCAGCAGCTCGGGCACAGGGGGCATAGATACGCAGTATTTT	CASSSGTGGIDTQYF
TRBJ2-5	TRBV28	.	.	TGTGCCAGCAGTTTCCCGAGGGAGACCCAGTACTTC	CASSFPRETQYF
TRBJ2-7	TRBV6-5	.	.	TGTGCCAGCATCATAACGGGAAAGGCCTCCTACGAGCAGTACTTC	CASIITGKASYEQYF
TRBJ1-1	TRBV4-3	.	.	TGCGCCAGCAGCCCCTTCAGCACGGGGGGGAACACTGAAGCTTTCTTT	CASSPFSTGGNTEAFF
TRBJ2-7	TRBV28	TRBD1	.	TGTGCCAGCAGTATCGGACAGGGCATCTACGAGCAGTACTTC	CASSIGQGIYEQYF
TRBJ2-6	TRBV12-3/TRBV12-4	.	.	TGTGCCAGCAGATCTTCTGGGGCCAACGTCCTGACTTTC	CASRSSGANVLTF
TRBJ1-1	TRBV6-5	.	.	TGTGCCAGCAGTTACGAGAGATCCACTGAAGCTTTCTTT	CASSYERSTEAFF
TRBJ2-7	TRBV3-1/TRBV3-2	.	.	TGTGCCAGCACCCAAATGGGAGGCAACGAGCAGTACTTC	CASTQMGGNEQYF
TRBJ1-1	TRBV5-5	.	once	TGTGCCAGCAGCATCCCCCGTGGGGCTGGGGACACTGAAGCTTTCTTT	CASSIPRGAGDTEAFF
TRBJ2-2	TRBV28	TRBD1	few	TGTGCCAGCAGTCGACAGGGGGCGCGGAGCGGGGAGCTGTTTTTT	CASSRQGARSGELFF
TRBJ1-1	TRBV19	.	.	TGTGCCAGTAATGGGCAGGGAAAAGGCACTGAAGCTTTCTTT	CASNGQGKGTEAFF
TRBJ2-7	TRBV29-1	.	once	TGCAGCGTTGAAGATCCCAGAGGCTCCTACGAGCAGTACTTC	CSVEDPRGSYEQYF
TRBJ1-1	TRBV29-1	TRBD1	few	TGCAGCGTTGAGGTGCAGGGGGCGTTGAACACTGAAGCTTTCTTT	CSVEVQGALNTEAFF
TRBJ2-7	TRBV25-1	.	few	TGTGCCAGCCGCCGGTTCGAGGGCTCCGAGCAGTACTTC	CASRRFEGSEQYF
TRBJ2-7	TRBV6-2/TRBV6-3	.	once	TGTGCCAGCAGCCCCGCCGGGAGCTCCTACGAGCAGTACTTC	CASSPAGSSYEQYF
TRBJ1-4	TRBV7-9	TRBD1	.	TGTGCCAGCAGCTTAACCTCGACAGGGGGGTCCAATGAAAAACTGTTTTTT	CASSLTSTGGSNEKLFF
TRBJ1-1	TRBV27	.	.	TGTGCCAGCAGCTCAGGGGTCTTGAACACTGAAGCTTTCTTT	CASSSGVLNTEAFF
TRBJ2-1	TRBV6-5	.	.	TGTGCCAGCAGTTGGGACATTGACAATGAGCAGTTCTTC	CASSWDIDNEQFF
TRBJ2-5	TRBV28	.	.	TGTGCCAGCAGTTTGTACAGGGTCCAAGAGACCCAGTACTTC	CASSLYRVQETQYF
TRBJ2-7	TRBV3-1/TRBV3-2	TRBD2	.	TGTGCCAGCAGCCCGGGGGGGGCCGATCGGAACGAGCAGTACTTC	CASSPGGADRNEQYF
TRBJ1-2	TRBV27	.	few	TGTGCCAGCAGGTCCTACGGGTTCTATGGCTACACCTTC	CASRSYGFYGYTF
TRBJ2-2	TRBV3-1/TRBV3-2	TRBD2	.	TGTGCCAGCAGCCAAGAACTAGCGGGGACGAACACCGGGGAGCTGTTTTTT	CASSQELAGTNTGELFF
TRBJ1-2	TRBV7-9	.	once	TGTGCCAGCAGCCTGGGCGGGGCTGGCTATGGCTACACCTTC	CASSLGGAGYGYTF
TRBJ1-2	TRBV3-1/TRBV3-2	.	.	TGTGCCAGCAGCCAAGTCCCCTTCTACACCTTC	CASSQVPFYTF
TRBJ2-7	TRBV5-6	.	.	TGTGCCAGCAGCTTGACCGGAGCCTACGAGCAGTACTTC	CASSLTGAYEQYF
TRBJ1-6	TRBV13	.	.	TGTGCCAGCAGGCTCGGGGGGAGTTCACCCCTCCACTTT	CASRLGGSSPLHF
TRBJ1-5	TRBV27	.	.	TGTGCCAGCAGCCCCCTTAGAGGTAGCAATCAGCCCCAGCATTTT	CASSPLRGSNQPQHF
TRBJ2-7	TRBV10-3	.	once	TGTGCCATCAGTGTTCAGGGGTCCGACGAGCAGTACTTC	CAISVQGSDEQYF
TRBJ1-5	TRBV24-1	.	.	TGTGCCACCAGTGATTTGGACAGGTACAATCAGCCCCAGCATTTT	CATSDLDRYNQPQHF
TRBJ2-5	TRBV19	.	.	TGTGCCAGTAGTATCCCTACCAAGAGAACCCAGTACTTC	CASSIPTKRTQYF
TRBJ1-1	TRBV28	TRBD1	.	TGTGCCAGCAGTTTACAGGGGGCCCTAGGAGCTTTCTTT	CASSLQGALGAFF
TRBJ2-1	TRBV7-3	.	.	TGTGCCAGCAGCGCGCGTCCCGGGGCCAGCGGGCATGAGCAGTTCTTC	CASSARPGASGHEQFF
TRBJ2-1	TRBV7-8	TRBD2	.	TGTGCCAGCAGCTTAAGTAGCGGGGGGGCGGGTGAGCAGTTCTTC	CASSLSSGGAGEQFF
TRBJ2-5	TRBV6-1	TRBD2	.	TGTGCCAGCAGTGAATCAAGCGGGGACCAAGAGACCCAGTACTTC	CASSESSGDQETQYF
TRBJ2-3	TRBV30	TRBD1	.	TGTGCCTGGAGAAGGGACAGGGGGCGCGGCACAGATACGCAGTATTTT	CAWRRDRGRGTDTQYF
TRBJ1-1	TRBV28	.	.	TGTGCCAGCAGTTTGCGAAGGAACACTGAAGCTTTCTTT	CASSLRRNTEAFF